This T cell receptor (beta chain) was captured in a study of read filtering for tumor transcriptome and immune sequencing. On the study more broadly: TCR-mapped reads were about 3.5 to 11 million with IR-seq versus roughly 75 to 1,400 with RNA-seq.

The library was built from approximately 400 ng RNA with molecular barcoded adaptors for alpha/delta and beta/gamma chains. TCRdb re-called the reads through MiXCR, storing one row per CDR3 protein. This table holds 12,000 to 15,000 distinct CDR3 sequences, over 20% found once. The sequencing input was a population of CD138-negative cells sorted from bone marrow. This receptor was identified in a donor older than 35 with multiple myeloma.

CDR3 coding DNA: TGCGCCAGCAGCCCAACCCCCGGCTCCTACAATGAGCAGTTCTTC. Protein product: CASSPTPGSYNEQFF. The rearrangement links TRBV4-3 to TRBJ2-1; no clear D gene. This CDR3 comprises 15 residues. The germline CDR1 and CDR2 sequences are LGHNA and YSLEER. With 4 bases removed from V and 0 bases from J, the gap between germline ends came to 10 bases.